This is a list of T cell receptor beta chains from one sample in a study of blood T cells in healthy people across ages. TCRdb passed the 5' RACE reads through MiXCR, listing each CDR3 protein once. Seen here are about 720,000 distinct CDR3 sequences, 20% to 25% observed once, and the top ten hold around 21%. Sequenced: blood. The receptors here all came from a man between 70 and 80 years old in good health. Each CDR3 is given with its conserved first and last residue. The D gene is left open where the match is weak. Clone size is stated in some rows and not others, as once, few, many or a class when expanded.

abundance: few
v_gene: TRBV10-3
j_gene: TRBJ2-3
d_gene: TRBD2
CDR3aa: CAIKALAWGEEQYF
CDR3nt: TGTGCCATCAAGGCACTAGCGTGGGGGGAGGAGCAGTATTTT

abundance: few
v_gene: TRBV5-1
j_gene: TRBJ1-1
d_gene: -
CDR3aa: CASKKAYQRRNTEAFF
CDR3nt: TGCGCCAGCAAAAAGGCTTATCAAAGAAGGAACACTGAAGCTTTCTTT

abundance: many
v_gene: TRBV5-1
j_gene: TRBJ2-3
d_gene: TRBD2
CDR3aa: CASSLTLAGSDTQYF
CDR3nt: TGCGCCAGCAGCCTCACACTAGCGGGCTCAGATACGCAGTATTTT

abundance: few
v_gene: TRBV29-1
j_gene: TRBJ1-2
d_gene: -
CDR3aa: CSVEVGAGGYGYTF
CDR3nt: TGCAGCGTTGAAGTTGGGGCAGGCGGCTATGGCTACACCTTC

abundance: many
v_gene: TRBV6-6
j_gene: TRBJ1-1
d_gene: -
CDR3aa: CASSSRPNTEAFF
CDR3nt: TGTGCCAGCAGTTCCCGGCCAAACACTGAAGCTTTCTTT

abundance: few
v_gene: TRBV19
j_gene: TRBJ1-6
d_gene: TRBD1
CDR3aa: CASSPGTDSPLHF
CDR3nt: TGTGCCAGTAGCCCCGGGACAGATTCACCCCTCCACTTT

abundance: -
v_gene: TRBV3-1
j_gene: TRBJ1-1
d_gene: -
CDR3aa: CASSFSLVVEAFF
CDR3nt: TGTGCCAGCAGTTTCTCATTGGTGGTCGAAGCTTTCTTT

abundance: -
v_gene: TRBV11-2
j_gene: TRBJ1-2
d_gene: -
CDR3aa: CASSPRRWGADGYTF
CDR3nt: TGTGCCAGCAGCCCCCGCCGGTGGGGGGCTGATGGCTACACCTTC

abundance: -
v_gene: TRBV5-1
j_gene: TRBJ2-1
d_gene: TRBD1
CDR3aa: CASSLQGPNEQFF
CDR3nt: TGCGCCAGCAGCTTACAGGGGCCCAATGAGCAGTTCTTC

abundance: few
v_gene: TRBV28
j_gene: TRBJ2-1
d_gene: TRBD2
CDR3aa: CASSLLGTSGTSYNEQFF
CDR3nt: TGTGCCAGCAGTTTACTCGGGACTAGCGGAACTTCCTACAATGAGCAGTTCTTC

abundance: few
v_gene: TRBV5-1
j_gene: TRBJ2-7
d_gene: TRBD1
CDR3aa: CASRPRQGRQYF
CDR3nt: TGCGCCAGCAGACCGAGACAGGGACGTCAGTACTTC

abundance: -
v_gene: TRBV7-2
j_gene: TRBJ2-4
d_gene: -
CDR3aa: CASTPQGSLAKNIQYF
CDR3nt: TGTGCCAGCACCCCACAGGGATCACTCGCCAAAAACATTCAGTACTTC

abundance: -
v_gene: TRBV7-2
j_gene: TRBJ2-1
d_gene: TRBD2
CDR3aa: CASSLVGTSANNEQFF
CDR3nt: TGTGCCAGCAGCTTAGTGGGGACTAGCGCCAACAATGAGCAGTTCTTC

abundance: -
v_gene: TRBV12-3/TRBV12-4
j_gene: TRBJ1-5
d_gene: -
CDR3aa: CARRRGANYQPQHF
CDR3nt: TGTGCCAGGCGACGGGGGGCCAATTATCAGCCCCAGCATTTT

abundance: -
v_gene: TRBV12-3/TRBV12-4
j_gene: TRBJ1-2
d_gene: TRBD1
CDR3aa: CASSHTTGQGLGYTF
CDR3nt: TGTGCCAGCAGCCACACGACGGGACAGGGGCTAGGCTACACCTTC

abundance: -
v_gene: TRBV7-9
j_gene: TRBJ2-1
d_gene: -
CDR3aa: CASSLPIGRSSYNEQFF
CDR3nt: TGTGCCAGCAGCTTACCCATTGGGCGGAGCTCCTACAATGAGCAGTTCTTC

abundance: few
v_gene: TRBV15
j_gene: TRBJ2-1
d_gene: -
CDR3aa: CATSGGSGSVPNEQFF
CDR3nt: TGTGCCACCAGCGGGGGATCCGGATCAGTCCCCAATGAGCAGTTCTTC

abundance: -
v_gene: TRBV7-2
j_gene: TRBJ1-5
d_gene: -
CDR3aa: CASSLETDPSNQPQHF
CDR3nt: TGTGCCAGCAGCTTAGAGACAGACCCTTCTAATCAGCCCCAGCATTTT

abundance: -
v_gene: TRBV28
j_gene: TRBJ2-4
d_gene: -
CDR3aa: CASSLRTLGEARAKNIQYF
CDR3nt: TGTGCCAGCAGTTTAAGGACATTGGGTGAAGCCAGAGCCAAAAACATTCAGTACTTC

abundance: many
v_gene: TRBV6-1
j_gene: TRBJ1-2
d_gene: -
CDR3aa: CASSEAQASAGYGYTF
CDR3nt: TGTGCCAGCAGTGAAGCACAGGCCTCCGCCGGGTATGGCTACACCTTC

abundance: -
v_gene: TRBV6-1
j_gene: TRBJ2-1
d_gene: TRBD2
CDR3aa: CASSPGLAGVWGYNEQFF
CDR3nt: TGTGCCAGCAGTCCGGGACTAGCGGGAGTATGGGGCTACAATGAGCAGTTCTTC

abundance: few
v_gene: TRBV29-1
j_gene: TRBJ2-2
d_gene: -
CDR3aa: CSVGVRDTNAGELFF
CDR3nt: TGCAGCGTTGGGGTCCGGGACACTAACGCCGGGGAGCTGTTTTTT

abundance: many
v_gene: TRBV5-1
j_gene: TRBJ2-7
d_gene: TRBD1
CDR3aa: CASSLDPVAGGVYEQYF
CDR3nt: TGCGCCAGCAGCTTGGACCCAGTTGCAGGGGGCGTGTACGAGCAGTACTTC

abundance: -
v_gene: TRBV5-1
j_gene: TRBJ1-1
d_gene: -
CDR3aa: CASSLPIERGTEAFF
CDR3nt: TGCGCCAGCAGCTTGCCCATAGAGAGAGGCACTGAAGCTTTCTTT

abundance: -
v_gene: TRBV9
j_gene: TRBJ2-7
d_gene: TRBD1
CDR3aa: CASSVSTGVTYEQYF
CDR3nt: TGTGCCAGCAGCGTATCGACAGGGGTGACCTACGAGCAGTACTTC

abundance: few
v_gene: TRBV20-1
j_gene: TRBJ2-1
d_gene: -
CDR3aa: CSATYNEQFF
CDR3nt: TGCAGTGCCACTTACAATGAGCAGTTCTTC

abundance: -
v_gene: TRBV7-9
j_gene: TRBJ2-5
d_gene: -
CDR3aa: CASSPIGSLQETQYF
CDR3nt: TGTGCCAGCAGCCCGATAGGGAGCCTCCAAGAGACCCAGTACTTC

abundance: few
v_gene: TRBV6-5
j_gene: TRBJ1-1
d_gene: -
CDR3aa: CASSYRGFGRGTEAFF
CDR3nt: TGTGCCAGCAGTTATCGGGGGTTCGGTAGGGGCACTGAAGCTTTCTTT

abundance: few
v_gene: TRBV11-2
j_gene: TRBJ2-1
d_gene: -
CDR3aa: CASSSDPTGVQFF
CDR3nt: TGTGCCAGCAGCTCCGACCCCACCGGGGTGCAGTTCTTC

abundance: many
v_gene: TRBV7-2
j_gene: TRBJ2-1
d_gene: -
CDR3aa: CASRHVQGSYNEQFF
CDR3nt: TGTGCCAGCAGACACGTACAGGGATCCTACAATGAGCAGTTCTTC

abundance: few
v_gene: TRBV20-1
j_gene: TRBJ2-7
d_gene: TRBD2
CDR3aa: CSASGRASGEQYF
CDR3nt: TGCAGTGCCTCCGGGCGCGCTAGCGGGGAGCAGTACTTC

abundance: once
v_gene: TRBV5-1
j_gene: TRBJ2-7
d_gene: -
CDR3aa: CASSLWAGAGYEQYF
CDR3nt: TGCGCCAGCAGCTTGTGGGCGGGCGCCGGATACGAGCAGTACTTC

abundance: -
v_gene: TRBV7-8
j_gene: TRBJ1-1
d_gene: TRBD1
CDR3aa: CASSRQGNRFEAFF
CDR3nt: TGTGCCAGCAGCCGACAGGGGAATCGCTTTGAAGCTTTCTTT

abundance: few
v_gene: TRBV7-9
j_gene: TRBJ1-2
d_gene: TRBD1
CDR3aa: CASSPRDRGYTF
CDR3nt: TGTGCCAGCAGCCCCCGGGACAGGGGCTACACCTTC

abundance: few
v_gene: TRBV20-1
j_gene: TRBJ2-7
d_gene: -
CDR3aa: CSASLQGRSRHEQYF
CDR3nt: TGCAGTGCTAGTCTGCAGGGAAGGTCGCGGCACGAGCAGTACTTC

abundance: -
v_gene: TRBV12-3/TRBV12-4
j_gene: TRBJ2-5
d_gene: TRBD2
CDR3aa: CASRASGGVETQYF
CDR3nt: TGTGCCAGCAGGGCGAGCGGGGGAGTAGAGACCCAGTACTTC

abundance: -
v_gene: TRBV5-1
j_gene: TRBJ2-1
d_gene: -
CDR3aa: CASQPLLLNEQFF
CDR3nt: TGCGCCAGCCAGCCACTATTACTAAATGAGCAGTTCTTC

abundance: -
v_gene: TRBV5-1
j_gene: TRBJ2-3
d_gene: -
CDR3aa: CASSAPGSTDTQYF
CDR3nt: TGCGCCAGCAGCGCCCCGGGGAGCACAGATACGCAGTATTTT

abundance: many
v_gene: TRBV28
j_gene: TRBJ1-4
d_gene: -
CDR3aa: CASSQQTNEKLFF
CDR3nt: TGTGCCAGCAGCCAACAGACTAATGAAAAACTGTTTTTT

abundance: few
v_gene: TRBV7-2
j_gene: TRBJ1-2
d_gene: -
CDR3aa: CASSLAQSYVRGGTF
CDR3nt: TGTGCCAGCAGCTTAGCGCAGTCATATGTGAGGGGCGGCACCTTC

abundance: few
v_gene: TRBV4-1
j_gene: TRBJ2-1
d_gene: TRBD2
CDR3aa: CASSQDKGLASGEQFF
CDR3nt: TGCGCCAGCAGCCAAGATAAAGGACTAGCATCGGGGGAGCAGTTCTTC

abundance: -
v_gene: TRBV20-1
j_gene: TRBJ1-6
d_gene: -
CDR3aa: CSAASWRGEVGSSYNSPLHF
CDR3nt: TGCAGTGCGGCGAGCTGGAGGGGTGAAGTCGGATCCTCCTATAATTCACCCCTCCACTTT

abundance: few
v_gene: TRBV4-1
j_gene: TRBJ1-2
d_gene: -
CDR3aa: CASSQDPSGRTWGYTF
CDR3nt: TGCGCCAGCAGCCAGGATCCTTCGGGACGGACATGGGGCTACACCTTC